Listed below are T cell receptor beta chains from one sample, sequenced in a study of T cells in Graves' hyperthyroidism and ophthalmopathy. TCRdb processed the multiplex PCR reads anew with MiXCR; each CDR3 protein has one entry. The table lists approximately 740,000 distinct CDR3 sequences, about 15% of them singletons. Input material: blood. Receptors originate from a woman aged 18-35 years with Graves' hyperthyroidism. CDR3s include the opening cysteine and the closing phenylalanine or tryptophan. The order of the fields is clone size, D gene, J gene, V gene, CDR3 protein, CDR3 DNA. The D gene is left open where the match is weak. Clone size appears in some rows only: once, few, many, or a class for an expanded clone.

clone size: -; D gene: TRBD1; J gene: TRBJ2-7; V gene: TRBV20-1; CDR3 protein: CSARDSPFYEQYF; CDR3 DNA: TGCAGTGCTCGGGACAGTCCATTCTACGAGCAGTACTTC
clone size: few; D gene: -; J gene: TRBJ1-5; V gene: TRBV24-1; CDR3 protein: CATSDSRGHSNQPQHF; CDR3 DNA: TGTGCCACCAGTGATTCGAGGGGCCATAGCAATCAGCCCCAGCATTTT
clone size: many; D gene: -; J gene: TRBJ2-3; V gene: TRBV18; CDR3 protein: CASSRHPGADTQYF; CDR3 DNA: TGTGCCAGCTCACGGCATCCCGGAGCAGATACGCAGTATTTT
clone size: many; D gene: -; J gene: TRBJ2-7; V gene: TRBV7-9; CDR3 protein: CASSLPQGPHEQYF; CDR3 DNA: TGTGCCAGCAGCTTACCACAGGGTCCGCACGAGCAGTACTTC
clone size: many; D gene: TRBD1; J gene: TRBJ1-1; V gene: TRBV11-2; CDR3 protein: CASSLGYRGNTEAFF; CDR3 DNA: TGTGCCAGCAGCTTGGGTTACAGGGGGAACACTGAAGCTTTCTTT
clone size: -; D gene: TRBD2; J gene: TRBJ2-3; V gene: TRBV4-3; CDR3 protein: CASSQGVAGGWADTQYF; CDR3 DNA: TGCGCCAGCAGCCAAGGGGTAGCGGGAGGTTGGGCAGATACGCAGTATTTT
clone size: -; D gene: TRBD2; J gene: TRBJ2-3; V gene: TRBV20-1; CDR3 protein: CSATSGRFPSTDTQYF; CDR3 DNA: TGCAGTGCTACTAGCGGGAGGTTCCCTAGCACAGATACGCAGTATTTT
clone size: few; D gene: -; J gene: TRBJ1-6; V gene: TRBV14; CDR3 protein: CASSQRSSIRGSVSSYNSPLHF; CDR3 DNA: TGTGCCAGCAGCCAGCGTAGTTCTATCCGGGGATCTGTGAGCTCCTATAATTCACCCCTCCACTTT
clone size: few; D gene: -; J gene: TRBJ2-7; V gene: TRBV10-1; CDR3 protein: CASSESQGGIYEQYF; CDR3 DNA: TGCGCCAGCAGTGAGTCACAGGGGGGGATCTACGAGCAGTACTTC
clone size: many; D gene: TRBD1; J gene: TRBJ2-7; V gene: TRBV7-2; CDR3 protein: CASSPDRAAYEQYF; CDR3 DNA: TGTGCCAGCAGCCCCGACAGGGCAGCCTACGAGCAGTACTTC
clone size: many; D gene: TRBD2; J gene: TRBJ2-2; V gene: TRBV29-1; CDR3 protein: CSVRGLAGSNTGELFF; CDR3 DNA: TGCAGCGTGAGGGGACTAGCGGGTTCGAACACCGGGGAGCTGTTTTTT
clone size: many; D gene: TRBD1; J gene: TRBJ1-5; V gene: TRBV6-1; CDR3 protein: CASSDLDDRGNQPQHF; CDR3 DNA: TGTGCCAGCAGTGACCTAGACGACAGGGGAAATCAGCCCCAGCATTTT
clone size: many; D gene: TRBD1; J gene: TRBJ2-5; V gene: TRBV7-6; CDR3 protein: CASSQTTDRGATQYF; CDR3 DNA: TGTGCCAGCAGCCAAACCACGGACAGGGGAGCGACCCAGTACTTC
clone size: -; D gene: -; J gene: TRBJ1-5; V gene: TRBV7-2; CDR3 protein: CASSFHRSRQPQHF; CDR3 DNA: TGTGCCAGCAGCTTTCACAGGTCACGGCAGCCCCAGCATTTT
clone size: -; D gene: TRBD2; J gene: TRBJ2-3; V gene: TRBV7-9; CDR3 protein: CASSVTSGRTDTQYF; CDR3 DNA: TGTGCCAGCAGCGTGACTAGCGGTAGGACAGATACGCAGTATTTT
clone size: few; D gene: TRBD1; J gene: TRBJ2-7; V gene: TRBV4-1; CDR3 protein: CASSRTGTHEQYF; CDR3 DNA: TGCGCCAGCAGCCGGACAGGGACCCACGAGCAGTACTTC
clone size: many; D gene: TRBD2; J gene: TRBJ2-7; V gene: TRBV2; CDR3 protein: CASSELTSGSRHEQYF; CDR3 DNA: TGTGCCAGCAGTGAACTCACTAGCGGGAGCCGGCACGAGCAGTACTTC
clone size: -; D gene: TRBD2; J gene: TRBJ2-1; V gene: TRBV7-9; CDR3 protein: CASSLSPPSGDEQFF; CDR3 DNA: TGTGCCAGCAGCTTAAGCCCCCCTAGCGGGGATGAGCAGTTCTTC
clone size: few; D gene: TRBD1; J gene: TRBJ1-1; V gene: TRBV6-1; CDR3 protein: CASSQPGQGVGTEAFF; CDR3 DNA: TGTGCCAGCAGTCAACCGGGACAGGGGGTAGGTACTGAAGCTTTCTTT
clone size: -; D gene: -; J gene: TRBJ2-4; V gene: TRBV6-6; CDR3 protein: CASSYSSLSAGKNIQYF; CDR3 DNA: TGTGCCAGCAGTTACTCGAGTCTGTCGGCGGGCAAAAACATTCAGTACTTC
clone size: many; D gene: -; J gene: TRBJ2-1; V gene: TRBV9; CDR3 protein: CASRSYRDHNEQFF; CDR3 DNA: TGTGCCAGCAGATCCTACCGGGACCACAATGAGCAGTTCTTC
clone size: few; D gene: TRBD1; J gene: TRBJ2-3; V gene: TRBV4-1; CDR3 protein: CASRERGQTDTQYF; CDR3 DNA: TGCGCCAGCAGGGAAAGGGGGCAGACAGATACGCAGTATTTT
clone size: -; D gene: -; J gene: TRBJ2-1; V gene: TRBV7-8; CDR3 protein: CASSWAGEVFF; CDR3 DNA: TGTGCCAGCAGCTGGGCGGGTGAAGTGTTCTTC
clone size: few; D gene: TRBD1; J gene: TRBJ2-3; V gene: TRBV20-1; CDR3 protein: CSARGDRVTTDTQYF; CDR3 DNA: TGCAGTGCTAGGGGGGACAGGGTCACCACAGATACGCAGTATTTT
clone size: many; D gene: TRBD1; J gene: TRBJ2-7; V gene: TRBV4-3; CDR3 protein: CASSQDMEGGASYEQYF; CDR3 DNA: TGCGCCAGCAGCCAAGATATGGAAGGGGGCGCATCCTACGAGCAGTACTTC
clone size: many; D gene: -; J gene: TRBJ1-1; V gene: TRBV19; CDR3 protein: CASSMPRGNTEAFF; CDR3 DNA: TGTGCCAGTAGCATGCCGCGGGGGAACACTGAAGCTTTCTTT
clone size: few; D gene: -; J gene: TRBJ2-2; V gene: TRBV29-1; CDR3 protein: CSVGEGRSTGELFF; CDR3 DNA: TGCAGCGTTGGAGAAGGTAGATCCACCGGGGAGCTGTTTTTT
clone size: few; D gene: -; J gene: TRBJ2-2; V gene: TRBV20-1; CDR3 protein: CSARADRDRELFF; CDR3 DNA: TGCAGTGCTAGAGCCGATCGGGACAGGGAGCTGTTTTTT
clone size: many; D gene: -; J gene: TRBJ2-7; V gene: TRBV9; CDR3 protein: CASSVDRGEQYF; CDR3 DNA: TGCGCCAGCAGTGTGGACAGAGGCGAGCAGTACTTC
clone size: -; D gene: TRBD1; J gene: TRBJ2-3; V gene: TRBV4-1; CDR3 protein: CASNQGGVYTDTQYF; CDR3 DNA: TGCGCCAGCAACCAAGGGGGCGTCTACACAGATACGCAGTATTTT
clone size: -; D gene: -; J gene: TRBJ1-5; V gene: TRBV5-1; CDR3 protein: CASSLDGALNQPQHF; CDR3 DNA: TGCGCCAGCAGCTTGGACGGAGCGCTCAATCAGCCCCAGCATTTT
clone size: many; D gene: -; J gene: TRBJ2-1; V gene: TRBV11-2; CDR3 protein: CASSSRDRERNEQFF; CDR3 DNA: TGTGCCAGCAGCTCCCGCGACCGGGAGAGGAATGAGCAGTTCTTC
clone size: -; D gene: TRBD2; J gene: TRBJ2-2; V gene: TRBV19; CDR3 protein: CASTWASGNTGELFF; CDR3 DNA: TGTGCCAGTACCTGGGCTAGCGGGAACACCGGGGAGCTGTTTTTT
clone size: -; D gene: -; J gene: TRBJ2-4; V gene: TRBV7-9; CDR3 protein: CASSTPDDLNIQYF; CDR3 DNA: TGTGCCAGCAGCACACCCGACGACCTAAACATTCAGTACTTC
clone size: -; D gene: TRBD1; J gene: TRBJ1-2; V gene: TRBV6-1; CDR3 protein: CASSATGGNYGYTF; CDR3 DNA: TGTGCCAGCAGTGCGACAGGGGGTAACTATGGCTACACCTTC
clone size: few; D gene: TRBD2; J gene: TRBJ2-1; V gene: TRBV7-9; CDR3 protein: CASTTNSGRDQSYNEQFF; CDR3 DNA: TGTGCCAGCACTACAAATAGCGGGAGGGACCAATCTTACAATGAGCAGTTCTTC
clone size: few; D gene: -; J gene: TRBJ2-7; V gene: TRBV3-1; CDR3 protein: CASSQVTHEQYF; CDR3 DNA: TGTGCCAGCAGCCAAGTCACCCACGAGCAGTACTTC
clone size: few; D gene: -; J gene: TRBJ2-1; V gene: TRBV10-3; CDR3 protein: CAISARLDEQFF; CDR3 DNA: TGTGCCATCAGTGCCCGATTGGATGAGCAGTTCTTC
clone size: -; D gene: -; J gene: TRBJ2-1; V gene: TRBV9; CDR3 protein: CASSVVPTSNEQFF; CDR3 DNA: TGTGCCAGCAGCGTAGTCCCCACCTCCAATGAGCAGTTCTTC
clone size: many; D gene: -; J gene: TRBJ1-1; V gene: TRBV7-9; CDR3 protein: CASSLLTGKVGNTEAFF; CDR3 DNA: TGTGCCAGCAGCCTCCTCACAGGGAAGGTGGGGAACACTGAAGCTTTCTTT
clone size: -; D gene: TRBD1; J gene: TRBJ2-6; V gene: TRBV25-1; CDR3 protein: CASSPYRDSDLSGANVLTF; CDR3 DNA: TGTGCCAGCAGTCCCTACCGGGACAGCGACCTCTCTGGGGCCAACGTCCTGACTTTC
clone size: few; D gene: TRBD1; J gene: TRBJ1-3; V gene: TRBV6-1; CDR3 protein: CASRTTGARNTIYF; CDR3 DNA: TGTGCCAGCAGAACGACAGGGGCGAGAAACACCATATATTTT
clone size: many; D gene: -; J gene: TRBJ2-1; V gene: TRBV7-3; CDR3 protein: CASSYREGEQFF; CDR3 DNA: TGTGCCAGCAGCTACCGTGAGGGGGAGCAGTTCTTC
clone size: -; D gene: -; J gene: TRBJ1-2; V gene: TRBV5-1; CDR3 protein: CASHPGQVNYGYTF; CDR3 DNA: TGCGCCAGTCATCCGGGACAAGTTAACTATGGCTACACCTTC
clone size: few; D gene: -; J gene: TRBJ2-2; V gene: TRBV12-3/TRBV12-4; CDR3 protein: CASSFNENTGELFF; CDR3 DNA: TGTGCCAGCAGTTTCAATGAAAACACCGGGGAGCTGTTTTTT
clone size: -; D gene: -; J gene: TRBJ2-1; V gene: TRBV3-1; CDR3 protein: CASSQEGGGGEQFF; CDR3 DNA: TGTGCCAGCAGCCAAGAGGGGGGAGGGGGTGAGCAGTTCTTC
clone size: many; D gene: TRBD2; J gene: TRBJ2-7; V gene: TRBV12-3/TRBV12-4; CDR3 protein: CASSATGTSGSPEQYF; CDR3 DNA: TGTGCCAGCAGTGCAACCGGGACTAGCGGGAGCCCCGAGCAGTACTTC
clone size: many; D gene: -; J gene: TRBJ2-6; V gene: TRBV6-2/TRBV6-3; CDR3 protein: CASSYSVGSGANVLTF; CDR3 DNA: TGTGCCAGCAGTTACTCGGTAGGCTCTGGGGCCAACGTCCTGACTTTC
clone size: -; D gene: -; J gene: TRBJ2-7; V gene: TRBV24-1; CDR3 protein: CATSASGAYEQYF; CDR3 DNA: TGTGCCACCAGTGCTTCCGGGGCCTACGAGCAGTACTTC
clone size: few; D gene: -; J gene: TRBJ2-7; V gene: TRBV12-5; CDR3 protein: CASGLKNSHEQYF; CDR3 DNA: TGTGCTAGTGGTTTAAAGAACAGTCACGAGCAGTACTTC
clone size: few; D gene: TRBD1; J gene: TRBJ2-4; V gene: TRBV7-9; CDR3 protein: CASSPLGGQGLDIQYF; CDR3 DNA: TGTGCCAGCAGCCCCTTGGGGGGACAGGGCTTGGACATTCAGTACTTC
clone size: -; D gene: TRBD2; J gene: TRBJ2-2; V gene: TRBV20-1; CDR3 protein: CSAPLVIAGGELFF; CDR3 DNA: TGCAGTGCTCCCCTCGTAATAGCGGGAGGGGAGCTGTTTTTT
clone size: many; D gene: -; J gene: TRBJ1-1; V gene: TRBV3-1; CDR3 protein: CASSLHGRTEAFF; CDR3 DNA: TGTGCCAGCAGCCTGCACGGGCGGACTGAAGCTTTCTTT
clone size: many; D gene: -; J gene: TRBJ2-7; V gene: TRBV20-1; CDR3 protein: CSARDRRDLHYEQYF; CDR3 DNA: TGCAGTGCTAGAGATCGGAGGGACTTGCACTACGAGCAGTACTTC
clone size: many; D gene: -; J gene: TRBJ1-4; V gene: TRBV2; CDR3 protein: CASSRRTARGEKLFF; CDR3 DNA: TGTGCCAGCAGTAGACGGACCGCCCGGGGTGAAAAACTGTTTTTT